One TCR beta chain is described in this entry. Its antigen is unidentified. The primer mix had 60 Vbeta and 13 Jbeta primers. Profiling relied on immunoSEQ multiplex PCR, and the TCRdb table lists in-frame clones only, not all of them. The sample consists of approximately 140,000 clones, roughly 80% of them appearing once. This sample is part of a study of cytomegalovirus exposure and HLA in healthy donors. Study observations and caveats: TCR beta V- and J-gene trimming, according to a later analysis, was linked to a missense DCLRE1C variant. CMV antigen specificity was confirmed in vitro for a few CMV-associated chains. Later analysis showed most CMV-associated TCR beta chains appearing HLA-restricted.

V was cut by 0 bases and J by 5 bases, with 18 bases left in between. CDR1 is SGHRS, CDR2 YFSETQ, per germline. This CDR3 region has 16 residues. This sequence was found in a man aged 35 to 55 in good health and CMV-seronegative. This chain uses TRBV5-1 with TRBJ2-7; weak D call: TRBD1 (6 bases). Sequencing was carried out using PBMCs. Here the CDR3 reads CASSLESGDGLDEQYF. The CDR3 region has the DNA TGCGCCAGCAGCTTGGAGTCAGGGGATGGCTTGGACGAGCAGTACTTC.